What follows are 23 T cell receptor beta chains derived from one specimen sequenced in a study of glioma-infiltrating T cells after dendritic cell vaccination. Clones were sequenced by immunoSEQ multiplex PCR, and TCRdb holds only the in-frame ones, with some missing. The table lists just under 60,000 clones, about four fifths of them singletons. The time point is: after dendritic cell vaccination, including at tumor progression/relapse. Source: blood, taken after dendritic cell vaccination. These receptors were collected from a human donor with glioblastoma.

This chain links TRBV30 with TRBJ1-6, with 9 positions matching TRBD1. The V gene end was trimmed by 1 base and the J gene end by 4 bases; junction bases not matched to a gene: 8. CDR1 is GTSNPN, CDR2 SVGIG, per germline (reference sequence). The CDR3 has 17 residues. CDR3 loop: CAWSDITGGDYNSPLHF. The CDR3 DNA reads TGTGCCTGGAGTGATATAACAGGGGGCGATTATAATTCACCCCTCCACTTT.

This rearrangement joins TRBV19 to TRBJ2-7; TRBD1 aligns across 8 bases. The CDR3 loop spans 17 amino acids. The germline CDR1 and CDR2 sequences are LNHDA and SQIVND (reference sequence). Trimming cost V 6 bases and J 4 bases; bases outside gene matches: 17. The CDR3 DNA reads as TGTGCCAGTAGCATATGGGGTGCAGGGGGCAATACGTACGAGCAGTACTTC. Protein product: CASSIWGAGGNTYEQYF. Drawing the rest from reference TRBV19 and TRBJ2-7, the complete variable domain is DGGITQSPKYLFRKEGQNVTLSCEQNLNHDAMYWYRQDPGQGLRLIYYSQIVNDFQKGDIAEGYSVSREKKESFPLTVTSAQKNPTAFYLCASSIWGAGGNTYEQYFGPGTRLTVT.

The DNA of the CDR3 is TGTGCCAGCAGTGAACGTAGACAGGGGGCAGACTATGGCTACACCTTC. It encodes CASSERRQGADYGYTF. The genes are TRBV6-1 and TRBJ1-2, with TRBD1 identical over 10 bases. V lost 2 bases, J lost 3 bases, and 6 bases stayed unmatched. The CDR3 has 16 residues. Germline V gene lookup returns CDR1 MNHNS and CDR2 SASEGT.

This chain connects TRBV7-6 to TRBJ2-3; 9 bases agree with TRBD1. The V gene's germline CDR1 is SGHVS and CDR2 FNYEAQ. Trimming at V came to 5 bases and at J to 6 bases, leaving 9 bases not matched to a gene. The CDR3 extends over 15 amino acids. The CDR3: CASSARDRVRDTQYF. In nucleotides, the CDR3 is TGTGCCAGCAGCGCCCGGGACAGGGTGAGGGATACGCAGTATTTT.

This chain connects TRBV7-9 to TRBJ1-2, with 9 bases matching TRBD1. The CDR3 is 14 amino acids. The V gene end was trimmed by 5 bases and the J gene end by 4 bases; junction bases not matched to a gene: 5. Germline loops: CDR1 SEHNR, CDR2 FQNEAQ (reference sequence). The CDR3 sequence is CASSVPDRGYGYTF. In DNA form, the CDR3 reads TGTGCCAGCAGCGTTCCGGACAGGGGCTATGGCTACACCTTC.

The chain employs TRBV6-1 and TRBJ2-7, with D unresolved. Germline CDR1 reads MNHNS; CDR2 reads SASEGT. Trimming removed 10 bases at V and 6 bases at J, with 25 bases between. The CDR3 sequence is 15 residues long. The CDR3 here is CATLRQVNSPGEQYF. In DNA form, the CDR3 reads TGTGCCACCCTACGGCAGGTAAACTCCCCAGGCGAGCAGTACTTC.

The V and J genes are TRBV5-1 and TRBJ1-1; D gene ambiguous. CDR1 is SGHRS and CDR2 is YFSETQ in the germline V gene. This CDR3 comprises 13 residues. The V gene lost 4 bases and the J gene lost 0 bases, with 7 bases spanning the gap. CDR3 region: CASSHGVNTEAFF. CDR3 nucleotide sequence: TGCGCCAGCAGCCACGGGGTGAACACTGAAGCTTTCTTT.

The chain uses TRBV7-2 and TRBJ2-7; 12 nucleotides match TRBD2. From germline, CDR1 is SGHTA and CDR2 FQGNSA. The V segment lost 5 bases and the J segment 2 bases; nucleotides outside the gene matches: 4. This CDR3 has 15 amino acids. CDR3 protein: CASSTSSGGAYEQYF. Here the CDR3 DNA reads TGTGCCAGCAGCACATCTAGCGGGGGGGCCTACGAGCAGTACTTC.

This rearrangement joins TRBV29-1 to TRBJ1-1; weak D call: TRBD1 (6 bases). The CDR3 runs to 13 residues. V was cut by 4 bases and J by 5 bases, with 14 bases left in between. Germline V gene lookup returns CDR1 SQVTM and CDR2 ANQGSEA. The CDR3 DNA follows: TGCAGCGTTGTTGGGGGCGCGTTTACTGAAGCTTTCTTT. Amino acid sequence: CSVVGGAFTEAFF.

This clone counts as medium-sized. This rearrangement joins TRBV19 to TRBJ1-2; D not resolved. Germline values: CDR1 LNHDA, CDR2 SQIVND (reference sequence). This CDR3 region has 14 residues. Trimming took 4 bases from V and 0 from J, leaving 9 bases between them. CDR3 nucleotide sequence: TGTGCCAGTAGTAGCAGTGGAGCTAACTATGGCTACACCTTC. This codes for CASSSSGANYGYTF. The full variable domain, with the rest looked up from reference TRBV19 and TRBJ1-2, is DGGITQSPKYLFRKEGQNVTLSCEQNLNHDAMYWYRQDPGQGLRLIYYSQIVNDFQKGDIAEGYSVSREKKESFPLTVTSAQKNPTAFYLCASSSSGANYGYTFGSGTRLTVV.

The table lists this clone with a few counts. CDR3 nucleotides: TGTGCCAGCAGTGAATCGCCAGGGGTCGGGTTGTTCTTC. Translating gives CASSESPGVGLFF. The V gene is TRBV6-1, the J gene TRBJ2-1; D may be TRBD1 (6 bases). The CDR3 runs 13 residues. Trimming took 2 bases from V and 15 from J, leaving 17 bases between them. CDR1 is MNHNS, CDR2 SASEGT, per germline.

The chain recombines TRBV5-1 with TRBJ2-2; 10 bases map to TRBD2. The CDR3 consists of 18 residues. J gave up 0 bases and V 0 bases, and 5 bases lay outside the gene matches. The germline gives CDR1 SGHRS, CDR2 YFSETQ. The DNA for the CDR3 is TGCGCCAGCAGCTTGGGTGCTAGCGGGGGCTCGAACACCGGGGAGCTGTTTTTT. Translating it yields CASSLGASGGSNTGELFF.

V gene TRBV7-2 combines with J gene TRBJ2-2, with 8 bases aligning to TRBD2. The CDR3 covers 13 residues. Germline V CDR1 and CDR2: SGHTA, FQGNSA. Trimming at V came to 5 bases and at J to 6 bases, leaving 2 bases not matched to a gene. CDR3 sequence (DNA): TGTGCCAGCAGCAGTAGCGGGGCCGGGGAGCTGTTTTTT. Amino acids: CASSSSGAGELFF. Filled out from reference TRBV7-2 and TRBJ2-2, the complete variable domain reads GAGVSQSPSNKVTEKGKDVELRCDPISGHTALYWYRQSLGQGLEFLIYFQGNSAPDKSGLPSDRFSAERTGGSVSTLTIQRTQQEDSAVYLCASSSSGAGELFFGEGSRLTVL.

CDR3 in amino acids: CASSHGWAESEAFF. CDR3 DNA sequence: TGTGCCAGCAGCCACGGATGGGCTGAGTCTGAAGCTTTCTTT. The chain combines TRBV5-8 with TRBJ1-1; D unclear. Trimming left V 4 bases short and J 6 bases short, with 16 bases between. Per the germline V gene, CDR1 is SGHTS and CDR2 is YDEGEE. The CDR3 runs 14 residues.

The rearrangement joins TRBV10-3 to TRBJ1-2, with 10 bases identical to TRBD1. The V gene's germline CDR1 is ENHRY and CDR2 SYGVKD. The CDR3 length is 13 residues. The trim removed 7 bases at V and 5 bases at J, leaving 4 bases unmatched. The CDR3 loop is CAINPGQGYGYTF. The CDR3 nucleotides are TGTGCCATCAATCCGGGACAGGGGTATGGCTACACCTTC.

The chain has TRBV7-2 and TRBJ2-5; the D is unclear. The length of the CDR3 is 13 residues. Germline assignment: CDR1 SGHTA and CDR2 FQGNSA. Trimming stripped 3 bases from V and 2 bases from J, with 7 bases between. CDR3 DNA: TGTGCCAGCAGCTTTTACTCGCAAGAGACCCAGTACTTC. This gives the protein CASSFYSQETQYF.

The CDR3 DNA follows: TGTGCCAGCAGGCGTATCCCCACTGAAGCTTTCTTT. This translates into CASRRIPTEAFF. V gene TRBV6-5 combines with J gene TRBJ1-1; no firm D call. The germline V gene encodes CDR1 MNHEY and CDR2 SVGAGI. The length of the CDR3 is 12 residues. Trimming removed 6 bases at V and 4 bases at J, with 9 bases between.

This clone was observed once. V usage is TRBV5-1 and J usage is TRBJ2-3; D may be TRBD2 (7 bases). CDR3 length: 17 residues. CDR1 is SGHRS and CDR2 is YFSETQ in the germline V gene. V was trimmed by 4 bases and J by 0 bases, leaving 18 bases between them. The CDR3 DNA reads as TGCGCCAGCAGCCCCCTTGGGGGGGCTGCTAGCACAGATACGCAGTATTTT. Translated, it gives CASSPLGGAASTDTQYF.

The rearrangement uses TRBV9 and TRBJ2-5; 9 bases line up with TRBD1. The CDR3 spans 14 residues. The V gene's germline CDR1 is SGDLS and CDR2 YYNGEE. The trim removed 3 bases at V and 5 bases at J, leaving 5 bases unmatched. CDR3 coding DNA: TGTGCCAGCAGCGGGGGACAGGGCTGGGAGACCCAGTACTTC. Its protein is CASSGGQGWETQYF.

This CDR3 reads CASSVGILGGYEQYF. The CDR3 DNA follows: TGTGCCAGCAGCGTAGGGATCCTAGGAGGCTACGAGCAGTACTTC. J is TRBJ2-7 and V is TRBV9; a weak D match, TRBD2 (5 bases). The V gene's germline CDR1 is SGDLS and CDR2 YYNGEE. The V end was cut by 0 bases, the J end by 3 bases, with 13 bases between. The CDR3 is 15 residues long.

The rearrangement uses TRBV10-3 and TRBJ1-2, with a tentative D call TRBD1 (6 bases). Germline CDR1 reads ENHRY; CDR2 reads SYGVKD. V was shortened by 10 bases and J by 7 bases, with 19 bases between the two germline ends. The CDR3 loop spans 13 amino acids. The CDR3 loop reads CATPEVRGSGYTF. As DNA, the CDR3 is TGTGCCACCCCGGAGGTCAGGGGAAGTGGCTACACCTTC.

CDR3 region: CSVEQWPGELFF. The CDR3 nucleotides read TGCAGCGTTGAGCAGTGGCCCGGGGAGCTGTTTTTT. This chain uses TRBV29-1 with TRBJ2-2; D uncertain. Trimming took 3 bases from V and 6 from J, leaving 8 bases between them. CDR3 length: 12 amino acids. Germline V lookup: CDR1 SQVTM, CDR2 ANQGSEA.

The genes are TRBV2 and TRBJ1-2, with a possible D match to TRBD1 (5 bases). Germline CDR1 reads SNHLY; CDR2 reads FYNNEI. The CDR3 spans 15 residues. V was pared by 1 base and J by 5 bases, with 14 bases between. CDR3 DNA: TGTGCCAGCAGTGAAGGGGTCAGGGATAATTATGGCTACACCTTC. It specifies CASSEGVRDNYGYTF.